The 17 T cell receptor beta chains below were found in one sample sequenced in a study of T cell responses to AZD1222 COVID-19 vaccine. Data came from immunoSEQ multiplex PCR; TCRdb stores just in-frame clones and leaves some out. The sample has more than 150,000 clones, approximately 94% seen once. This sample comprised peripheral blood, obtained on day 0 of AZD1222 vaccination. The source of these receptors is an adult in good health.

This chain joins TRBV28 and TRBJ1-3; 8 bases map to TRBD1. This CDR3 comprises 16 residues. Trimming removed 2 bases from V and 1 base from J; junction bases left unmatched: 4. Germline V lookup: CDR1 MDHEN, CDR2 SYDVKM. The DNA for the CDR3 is TGTGCCAGCAGTTTAGAGAGGACAGGGTCTGGAAACACCATATATTTT. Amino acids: CASSLERTGSGNTIYF.

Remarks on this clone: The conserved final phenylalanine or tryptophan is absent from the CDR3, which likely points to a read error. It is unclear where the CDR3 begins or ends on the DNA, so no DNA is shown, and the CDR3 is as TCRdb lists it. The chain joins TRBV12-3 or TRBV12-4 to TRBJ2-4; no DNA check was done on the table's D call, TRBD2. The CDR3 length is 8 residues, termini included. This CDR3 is CASSLQGD.

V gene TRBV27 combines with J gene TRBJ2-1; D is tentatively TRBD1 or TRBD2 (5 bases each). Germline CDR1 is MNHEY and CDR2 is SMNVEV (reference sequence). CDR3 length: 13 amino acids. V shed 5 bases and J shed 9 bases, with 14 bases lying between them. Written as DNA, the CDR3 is TGTGCCAGCAGTGCAAGACTGGGACGTGAGCAGTTCTTC. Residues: CASSARLGREQFF.

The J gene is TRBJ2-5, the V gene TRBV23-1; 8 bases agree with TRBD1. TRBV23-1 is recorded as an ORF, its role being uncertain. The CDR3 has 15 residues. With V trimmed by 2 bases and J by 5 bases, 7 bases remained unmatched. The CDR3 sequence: CASSQGAGGGETQYF. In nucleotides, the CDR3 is TGCGCCAGCAGTCAAGGTGCAGGGGGCGGGGAGACCCAGTACTTC.

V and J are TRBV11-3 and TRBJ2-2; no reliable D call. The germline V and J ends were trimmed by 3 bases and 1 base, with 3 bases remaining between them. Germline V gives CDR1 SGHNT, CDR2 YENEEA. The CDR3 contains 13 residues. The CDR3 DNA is TGTGCCAGCAGCTTGAGGAACACCGGGGAGCTGTTTTTT. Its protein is CASSLRNTGELFF.

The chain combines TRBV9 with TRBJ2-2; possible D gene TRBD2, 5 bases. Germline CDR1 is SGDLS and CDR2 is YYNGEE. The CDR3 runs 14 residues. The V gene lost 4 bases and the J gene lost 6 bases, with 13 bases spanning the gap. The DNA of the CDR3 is TGTGCCAGCAGCTTGAGGAGCGGACCCGGGGAGCTGTTTTTT. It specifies CASSLRSGPGELFF.

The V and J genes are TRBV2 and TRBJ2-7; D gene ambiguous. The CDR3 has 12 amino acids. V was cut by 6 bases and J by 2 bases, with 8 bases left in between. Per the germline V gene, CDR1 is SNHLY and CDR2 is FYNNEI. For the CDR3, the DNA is TGTGCCAGCAGAGCTGTTGCCTACGAGCAGTACTTC. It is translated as CASRAVAYEQYF.

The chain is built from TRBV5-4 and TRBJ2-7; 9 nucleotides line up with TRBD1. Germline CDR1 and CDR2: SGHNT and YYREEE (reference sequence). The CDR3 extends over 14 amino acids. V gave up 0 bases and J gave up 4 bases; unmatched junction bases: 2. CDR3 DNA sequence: TGTGCCAGCAGCTTGGACAGGGGGCCGTACGAGCAGTACTTC. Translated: CASSLDRGPYEQYF. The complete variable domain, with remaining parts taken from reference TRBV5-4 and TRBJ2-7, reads ETGVTQSPTHLIKTRGQQVTLRCSSQSGHNTVSWYQQALGQGPQFIFQYYREEENGRGNFPPRFSGLQFPNYSSELNVNALELDDSALYLCASSLDRGPYEQYFGPGTRLTVT.

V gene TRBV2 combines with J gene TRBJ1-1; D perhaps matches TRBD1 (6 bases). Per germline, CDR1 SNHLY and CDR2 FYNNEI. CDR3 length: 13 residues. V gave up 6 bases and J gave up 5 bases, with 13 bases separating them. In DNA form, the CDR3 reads TGTGCCAGCAGCGGGACACGAGGGACTGAAGCTTTCTTT. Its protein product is CASSGTRGTEAFF. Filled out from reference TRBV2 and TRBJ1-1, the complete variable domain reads EPEVTQTPSHQVTQMGQEVILRCVPISNHLYFYWYRQILGQKVEFLVSFYNNEISEKSEIFDDQFSVERPDGSNFTLKIRSTKLEDSAMYFCASSGTRGTEAFFGQGTRLTVV.

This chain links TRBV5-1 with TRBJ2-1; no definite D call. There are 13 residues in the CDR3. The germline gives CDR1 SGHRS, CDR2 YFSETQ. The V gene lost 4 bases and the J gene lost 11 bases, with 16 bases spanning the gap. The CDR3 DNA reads TGCGCCAGCAGCCCCGAAATGGTGGGCCAGCAGTTCTTC. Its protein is CASSPEMVGQQFF.

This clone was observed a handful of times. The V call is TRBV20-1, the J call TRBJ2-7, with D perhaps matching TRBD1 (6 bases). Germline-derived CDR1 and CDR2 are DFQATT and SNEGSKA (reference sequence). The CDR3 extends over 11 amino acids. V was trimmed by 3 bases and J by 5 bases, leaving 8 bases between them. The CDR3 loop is CSARGTHEQYF. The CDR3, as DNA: TGCAGTGCTAGGGGGACACACGAGCAGTACTTC.

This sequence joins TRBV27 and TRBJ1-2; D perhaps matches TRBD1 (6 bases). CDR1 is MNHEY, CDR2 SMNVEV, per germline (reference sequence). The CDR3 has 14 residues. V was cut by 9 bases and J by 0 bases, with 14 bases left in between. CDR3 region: CARLTGTPNYGYTF. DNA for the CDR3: TGTGCCAGGCTTACCGGGACACCTAACTATGGCTACACCTTC.

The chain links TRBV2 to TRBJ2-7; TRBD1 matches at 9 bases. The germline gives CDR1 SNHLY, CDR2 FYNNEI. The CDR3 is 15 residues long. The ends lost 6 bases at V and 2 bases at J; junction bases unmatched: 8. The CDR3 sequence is CASSRSGTGPYEQYF. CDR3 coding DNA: TGTGCCAGCAGCCGTTCCGGGACAGGGCCCTACGAGCAGTACTTC. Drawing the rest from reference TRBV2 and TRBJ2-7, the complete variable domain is EPEVTQTPSHQVTQMGQEVILRCVPISNHLYFYWYRQILGQKVEFLVSFYNNEISEKSEIFDDQFSVERPDGSNFTLKIRSTKLEDSAMYFCASSRSGTGPYEQYFGPGTRLTVT.

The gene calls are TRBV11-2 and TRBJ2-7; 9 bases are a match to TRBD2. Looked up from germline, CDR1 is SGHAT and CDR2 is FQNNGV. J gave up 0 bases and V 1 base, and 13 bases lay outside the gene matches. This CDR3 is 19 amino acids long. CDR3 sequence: CASSLGSLAGVPSSYEQYF. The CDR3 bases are TGTGCCAGCAGCTTAGGATCGTTAGCGGGAGTTCCGAGCTCCTACGAGCAGTACTTC.

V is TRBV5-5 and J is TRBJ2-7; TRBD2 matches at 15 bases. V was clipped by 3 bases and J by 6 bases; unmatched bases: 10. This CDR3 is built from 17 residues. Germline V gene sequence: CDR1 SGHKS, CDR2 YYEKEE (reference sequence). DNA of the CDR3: TGTGCCAGCAGCTCGCCGGGACTAGCGGGAGGCGGGAGCGAGCAGTACTTC. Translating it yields CASSSPGLAGGGSEQYF.

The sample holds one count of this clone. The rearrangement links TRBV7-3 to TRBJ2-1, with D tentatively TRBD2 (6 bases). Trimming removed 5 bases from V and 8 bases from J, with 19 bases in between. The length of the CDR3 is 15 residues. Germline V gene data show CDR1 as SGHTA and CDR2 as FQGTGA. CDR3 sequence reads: CASSPGSWEADEQFF. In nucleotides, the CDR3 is TGTGCCAGCAGCCCGGGATCGTGGGAGGCGGATGAGCAGTTCTTC.

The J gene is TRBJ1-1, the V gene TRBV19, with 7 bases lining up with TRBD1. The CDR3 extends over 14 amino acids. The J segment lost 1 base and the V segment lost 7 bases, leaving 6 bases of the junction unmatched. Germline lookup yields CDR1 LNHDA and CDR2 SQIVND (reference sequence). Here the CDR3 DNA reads TGTGCCAGTACTCATCAGGGGGGGAACACTGAAGCTTTCTTT. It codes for CASTHQGGNTEAFF.